This T cell receptor beta chain was captured by sequencing in a study of regulatory T cells in long-lasting Graves disease. Sample time point: persistent/refractory GD, antithyroid drugs over 5 years with positive TRAb. PBMCs provided the RNA from which the TCR library was made. This clonotype showed up many times. Arm-PCR of CDR3 regions and iRepertoire HTBI primers were used to build TCR beta libraries. TCRdb called the multiplex PCR reads again in MiXCR, with one record for every CDR3 protein. This sample has roughly 500,000 distinct CDR3 sequences; around a fifth occur once, and the top ten carry approximately 14%. Trimming pared 8 bases from V and 3 bases from J, leaving 10 bases between. The CDR3 is 13 residues long. CDR1 and CDR2 (germline): MNHNS, SASEGT.

This TCR came from a female donor with Graves disease. The sequenced sample was peripheral blood mononuclear cells (PBMCs), obtained when the disease was refractory, from a patient treated with antithyroid drugs. The chain uses TRBV6-1 and TRBJ1-4, with D perhaps matching TRBD1 (5 bases). CDR3 nucleotides: TGTGCCAGCGGGGGTCGACCTAATGAAAAACTGTTTTTT. It specifies CASGGRPNEKLFF.